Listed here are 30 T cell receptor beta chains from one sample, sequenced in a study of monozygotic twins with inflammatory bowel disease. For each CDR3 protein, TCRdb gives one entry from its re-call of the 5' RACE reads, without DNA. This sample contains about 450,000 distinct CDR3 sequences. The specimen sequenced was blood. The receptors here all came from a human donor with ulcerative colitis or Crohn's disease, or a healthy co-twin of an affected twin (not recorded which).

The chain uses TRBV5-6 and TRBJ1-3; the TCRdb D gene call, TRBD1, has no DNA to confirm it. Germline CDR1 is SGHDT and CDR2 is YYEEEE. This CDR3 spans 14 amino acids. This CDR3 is CASRFGQFGNTIYF.

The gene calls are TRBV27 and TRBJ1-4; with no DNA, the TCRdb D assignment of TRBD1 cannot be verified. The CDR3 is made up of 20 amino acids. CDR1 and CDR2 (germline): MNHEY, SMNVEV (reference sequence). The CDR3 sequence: CASSLVGTGSLVRVTEKLFF.

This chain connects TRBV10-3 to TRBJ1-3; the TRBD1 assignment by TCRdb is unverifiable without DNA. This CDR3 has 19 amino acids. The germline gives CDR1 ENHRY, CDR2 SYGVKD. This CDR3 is CAISPRDRGRLSSGNTIYF.

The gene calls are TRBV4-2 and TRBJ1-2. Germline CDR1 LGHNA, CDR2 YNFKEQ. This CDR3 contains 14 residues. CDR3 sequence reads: CASSATKGHYGYTF.

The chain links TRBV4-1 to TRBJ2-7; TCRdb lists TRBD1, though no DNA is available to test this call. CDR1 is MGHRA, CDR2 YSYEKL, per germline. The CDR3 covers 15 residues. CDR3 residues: CASSQDGTASYEQYF.

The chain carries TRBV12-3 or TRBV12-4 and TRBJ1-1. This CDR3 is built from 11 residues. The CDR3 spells CASRDQSEAFF.

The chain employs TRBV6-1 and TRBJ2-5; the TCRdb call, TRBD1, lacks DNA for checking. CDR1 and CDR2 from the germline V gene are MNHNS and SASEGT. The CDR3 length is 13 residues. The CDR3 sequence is CASQQGMQETQYF.

CDR3 sequence: CASSSGLSNSPLHF. The chain joins TRBV12-3 or TRBV12-4 to TRBJ1-6. This CDR3 region has 14 residues.

The chain's CDR3 is CASSLDRVETQYF. The chain links TRBV5-6 to TRBJ2-5. This CDR3 is built from 13 residues. The germline V gene has CDR1 SGHDT and CDR2 YYEEEE. Drawing the rest from reference TRBV5-6 and TRBJ2-5, the complete variable domain is DAGVTQSPTHLIKTRGQQVTLRCSPKSGHDTVSWYQQALGQGPQFIFQYYEEEERQRGNFPDRFSGHQFPNYSSELNVNALLLGDSALYLCASSLDRVETQYFGPGTRLLVL.

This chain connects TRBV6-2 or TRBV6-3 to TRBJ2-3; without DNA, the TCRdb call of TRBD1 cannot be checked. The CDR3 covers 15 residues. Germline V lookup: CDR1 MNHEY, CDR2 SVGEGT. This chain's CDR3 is CASRRTGGYTDTQYF.

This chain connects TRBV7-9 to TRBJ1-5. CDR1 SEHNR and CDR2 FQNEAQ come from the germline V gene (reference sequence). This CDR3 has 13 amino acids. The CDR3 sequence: CASSLDRTQPQHF.

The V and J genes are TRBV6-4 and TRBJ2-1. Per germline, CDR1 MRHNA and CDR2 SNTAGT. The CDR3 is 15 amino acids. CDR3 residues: CASSDSSGSYNEQFF.

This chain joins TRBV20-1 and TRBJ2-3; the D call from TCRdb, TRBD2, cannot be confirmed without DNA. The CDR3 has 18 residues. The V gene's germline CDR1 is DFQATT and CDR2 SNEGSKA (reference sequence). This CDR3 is CSARPLFGGGAVSDTQYF.

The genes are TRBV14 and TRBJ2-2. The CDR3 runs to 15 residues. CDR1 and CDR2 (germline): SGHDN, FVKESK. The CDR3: CASSQDRGIPGELFF. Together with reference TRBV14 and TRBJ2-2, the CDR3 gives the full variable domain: EAGVTQFPSHSVIEKGQTVTLRCDPISGHDNLYWYRRVMGKEIKFLLHFVKESKQDESGMPNNRFLAERTGGTYSTLKVQPAELEDSGVYFCASSQDRGIPGELFFGEGSRLTVL.

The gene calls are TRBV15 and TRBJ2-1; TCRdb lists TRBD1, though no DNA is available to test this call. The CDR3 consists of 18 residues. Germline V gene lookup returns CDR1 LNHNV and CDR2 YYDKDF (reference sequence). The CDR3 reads CATSRYGGQATKSSEQFF.

The CDR3: CASSLGAKVGYTF. The V and J genes are TRBV5-1 and TRBJ1-2. Germline V gene data show CDR1 as SGHRS and CDR2 as YFSETQ. The CDR3 sequence is 13 residues long.

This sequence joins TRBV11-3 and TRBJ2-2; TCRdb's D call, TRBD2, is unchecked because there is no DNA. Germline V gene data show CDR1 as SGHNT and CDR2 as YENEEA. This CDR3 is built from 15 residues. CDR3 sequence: CASSFRLAGAGELFF.

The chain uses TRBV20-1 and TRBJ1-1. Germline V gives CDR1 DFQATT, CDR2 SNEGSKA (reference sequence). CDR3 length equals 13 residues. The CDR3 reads CSAREWGSTEAFF.

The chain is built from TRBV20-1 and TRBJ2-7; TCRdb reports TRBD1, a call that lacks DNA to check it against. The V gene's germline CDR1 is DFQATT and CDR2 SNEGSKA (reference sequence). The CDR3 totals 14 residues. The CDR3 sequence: CSASPDWASYEQYF.

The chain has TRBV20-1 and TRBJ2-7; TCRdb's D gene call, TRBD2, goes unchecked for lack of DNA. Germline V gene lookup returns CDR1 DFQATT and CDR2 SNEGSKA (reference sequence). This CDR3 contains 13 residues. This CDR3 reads CSARDLEDYEQYF.

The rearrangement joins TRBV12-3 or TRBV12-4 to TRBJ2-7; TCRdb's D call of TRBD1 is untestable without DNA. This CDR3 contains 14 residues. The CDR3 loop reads CASSEGGGAYEQYF.

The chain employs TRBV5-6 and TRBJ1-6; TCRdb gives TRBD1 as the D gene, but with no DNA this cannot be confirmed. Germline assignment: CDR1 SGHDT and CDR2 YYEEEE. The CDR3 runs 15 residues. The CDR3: CASSSVGQINSPLHF.

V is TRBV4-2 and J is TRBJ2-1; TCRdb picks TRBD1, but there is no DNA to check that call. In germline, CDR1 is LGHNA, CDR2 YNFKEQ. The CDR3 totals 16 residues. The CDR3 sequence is CASSQAGTGGYDEQFF.

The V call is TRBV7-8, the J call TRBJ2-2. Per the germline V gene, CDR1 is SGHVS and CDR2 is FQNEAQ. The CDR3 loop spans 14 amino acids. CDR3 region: CASSGIGGTGELFF.

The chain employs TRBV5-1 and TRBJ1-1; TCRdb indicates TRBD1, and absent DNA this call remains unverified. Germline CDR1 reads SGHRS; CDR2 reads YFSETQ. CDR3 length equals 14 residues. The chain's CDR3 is CASSLGGPYTEAFF.

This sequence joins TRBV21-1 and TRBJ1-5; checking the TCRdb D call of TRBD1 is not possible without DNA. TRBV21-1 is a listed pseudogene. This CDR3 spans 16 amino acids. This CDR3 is CASSKGGRDSNQPQHF.

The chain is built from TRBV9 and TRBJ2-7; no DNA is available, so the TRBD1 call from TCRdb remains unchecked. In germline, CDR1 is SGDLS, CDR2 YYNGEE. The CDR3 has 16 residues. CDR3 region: CASSVGPSGGNYEQYF.

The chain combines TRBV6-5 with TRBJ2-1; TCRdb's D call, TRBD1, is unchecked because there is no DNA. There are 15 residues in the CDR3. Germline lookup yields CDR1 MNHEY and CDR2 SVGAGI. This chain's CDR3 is CASSYAGTGGNEQFF.

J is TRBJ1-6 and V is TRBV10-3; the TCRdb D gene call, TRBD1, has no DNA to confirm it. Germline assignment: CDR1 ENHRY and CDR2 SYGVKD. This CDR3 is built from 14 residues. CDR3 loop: CAISAGRGNSPLHF.

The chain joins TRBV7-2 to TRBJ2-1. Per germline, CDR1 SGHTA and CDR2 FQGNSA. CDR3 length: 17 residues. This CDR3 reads CASSFEVDSNSYNEQFF. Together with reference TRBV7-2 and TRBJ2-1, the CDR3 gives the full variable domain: GAGVSQSPSNKVTEKGKDVELRCDPISGHTALYWYRQSLGQGLEFLIYFQGNSAPDKSGLPSDRFSAERTGGSVSTLTIQRTQQEDSAVYLCASSFEVDSNSYNEQFFGPGTRLTVL.